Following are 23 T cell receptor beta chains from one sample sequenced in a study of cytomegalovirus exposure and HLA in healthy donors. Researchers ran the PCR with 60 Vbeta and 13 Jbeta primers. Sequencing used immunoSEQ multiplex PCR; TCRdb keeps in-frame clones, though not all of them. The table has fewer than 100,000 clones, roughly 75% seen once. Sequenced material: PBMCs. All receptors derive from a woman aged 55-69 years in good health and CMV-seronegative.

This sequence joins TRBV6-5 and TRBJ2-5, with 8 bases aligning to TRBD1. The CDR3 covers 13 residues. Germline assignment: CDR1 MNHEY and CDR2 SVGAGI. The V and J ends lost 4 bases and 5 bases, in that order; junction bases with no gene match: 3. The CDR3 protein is CASSLTGDETQYF. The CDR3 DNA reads TGTGCCAGCAGTTTGACAGGGGACGAGACCCAGTACTTC.

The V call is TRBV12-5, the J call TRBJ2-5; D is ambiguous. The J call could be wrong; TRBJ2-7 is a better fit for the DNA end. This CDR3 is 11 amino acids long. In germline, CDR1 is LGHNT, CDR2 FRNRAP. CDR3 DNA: TGTGCTAGTGGTTTGGTGTACGAGCAGTACTTC. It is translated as CASGLVYEQYF.

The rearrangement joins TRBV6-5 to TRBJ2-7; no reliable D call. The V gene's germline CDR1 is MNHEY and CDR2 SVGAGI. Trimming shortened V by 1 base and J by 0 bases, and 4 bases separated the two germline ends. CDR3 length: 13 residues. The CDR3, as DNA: TGTGCCAGCAGTTACTTGGCCTCCTACGAGCAGTACTTC. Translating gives CASSYLASYEQYF.

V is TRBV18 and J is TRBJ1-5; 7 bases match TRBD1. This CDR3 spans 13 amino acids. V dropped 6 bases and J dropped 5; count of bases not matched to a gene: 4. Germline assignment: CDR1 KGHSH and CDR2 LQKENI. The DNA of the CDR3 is TGTGCCAGCTCCCAAGACAGGGATCAGCCCCAGCATTTT. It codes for CASSQDRDQPQHF.

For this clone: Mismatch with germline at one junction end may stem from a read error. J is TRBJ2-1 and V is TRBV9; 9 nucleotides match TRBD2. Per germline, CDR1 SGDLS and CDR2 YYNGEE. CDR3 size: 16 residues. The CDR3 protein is CASSVAGGRAYDEQFF. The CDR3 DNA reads TGTGCCAGCAGCGTAGCGGGCGGGAGGGCCTACGATGAGCAGTTCTTC.

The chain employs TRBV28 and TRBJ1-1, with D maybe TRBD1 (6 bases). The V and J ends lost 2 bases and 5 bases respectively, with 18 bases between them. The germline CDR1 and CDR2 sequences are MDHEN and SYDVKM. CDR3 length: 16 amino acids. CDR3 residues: CASSLDRSVAKTEAFF. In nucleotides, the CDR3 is TGTGCCAGCAGTTTAGACAGGTCTGTGGCAAAGACTGAAGCTTTCTTT.

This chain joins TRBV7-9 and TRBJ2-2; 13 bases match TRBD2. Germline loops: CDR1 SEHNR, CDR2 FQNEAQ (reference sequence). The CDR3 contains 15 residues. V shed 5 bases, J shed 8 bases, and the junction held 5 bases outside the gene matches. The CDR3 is CASSRPGLAGGELFF. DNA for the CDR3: TGTGCCAGCAGCAGACCGGGACTAGCGGGAGGGGAGCTGTTTTTT.

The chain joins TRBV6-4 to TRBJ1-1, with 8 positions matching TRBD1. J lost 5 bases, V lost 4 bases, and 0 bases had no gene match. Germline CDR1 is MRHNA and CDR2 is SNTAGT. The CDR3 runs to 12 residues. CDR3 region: CASSGQGTEAFF. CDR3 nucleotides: TGTGCCAGCAGTGGACAGGGGACTGAAGCTTTCTTT.

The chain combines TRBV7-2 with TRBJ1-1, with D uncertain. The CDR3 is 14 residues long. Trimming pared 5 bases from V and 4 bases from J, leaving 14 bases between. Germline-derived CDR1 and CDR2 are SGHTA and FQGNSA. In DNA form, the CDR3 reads TGTGCCAGCAGCCCCCGCGGGGAGGCCACTGAAGCTTTCTTT. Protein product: CASSPRGEATEAFF.

CDR3 DNA sequence: TGCGCCAGCAGCCCAAGGACAGGAGCTTCTCAAGAGACCCAGTACTTC. Protein: CASSPRTGASQETQYF. The gene calls are TRBV5-1 and TRBJ2-5, with 7 nucleotides matching TRBD1. J gave up 2 bases and V 4 bases, and 11 bases lay outside the gene matches. The V gene's germline CDR1 is SGHRS and CDR2 YFSETQ. The CDR3 loop spans 16 amino acids.

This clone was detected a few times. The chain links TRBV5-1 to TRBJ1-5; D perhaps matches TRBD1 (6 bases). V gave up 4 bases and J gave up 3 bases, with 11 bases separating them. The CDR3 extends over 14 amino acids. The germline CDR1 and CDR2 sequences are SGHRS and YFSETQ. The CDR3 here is CASSPTGFNQPQHF. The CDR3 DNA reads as TGCGCCAGCAGCCCGACAGGTTTCAATCAGCCCCAGCATTTT.

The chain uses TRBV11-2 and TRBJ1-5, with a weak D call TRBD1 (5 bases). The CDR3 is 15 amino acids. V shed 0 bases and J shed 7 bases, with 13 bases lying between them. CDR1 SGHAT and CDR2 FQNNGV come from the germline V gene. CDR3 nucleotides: TGTGCCAGCAGCTTAGATTGGGGGGAAAGACAGCCCCAGCATTTT. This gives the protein CASSLDWGERQPQHF.

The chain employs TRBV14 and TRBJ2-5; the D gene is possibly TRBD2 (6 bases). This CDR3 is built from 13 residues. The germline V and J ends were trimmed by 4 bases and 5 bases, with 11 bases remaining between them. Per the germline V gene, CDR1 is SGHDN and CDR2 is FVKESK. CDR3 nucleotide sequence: TGTGCCAGCAGCCCCGAGCGGGCGGAGACCCAGTACTTC. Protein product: CASSPERAETQYF.

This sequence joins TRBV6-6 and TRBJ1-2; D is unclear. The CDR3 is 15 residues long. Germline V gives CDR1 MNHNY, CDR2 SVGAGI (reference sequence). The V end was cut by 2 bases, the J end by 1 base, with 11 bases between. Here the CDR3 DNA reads TGTGCCAGCAGTTACCCACAGAGAAGTAACTATGGCTACACCTTC. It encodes CASSYPQRSNYGYTF.

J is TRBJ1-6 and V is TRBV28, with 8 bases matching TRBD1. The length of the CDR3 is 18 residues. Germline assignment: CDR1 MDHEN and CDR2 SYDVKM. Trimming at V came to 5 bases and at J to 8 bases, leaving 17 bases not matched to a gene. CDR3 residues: CASSLSRPGQGAYSPLHF. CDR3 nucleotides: TGTGCCAGCAGTCTGAGTCGTCCAGGGCAGGGGGCTTATTCACCCCTCCACTTT. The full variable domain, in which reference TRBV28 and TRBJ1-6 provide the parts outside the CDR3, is DVKVTQSSRYLVKRTGEKVFLECVQDMDHENMFWYRQDPGLGLRLIYFSYDVKMKEKGDIPEGYSVSREKKERFSLILESASTNQTSMYLCASSLSRPGQGAYSPLHFGNGTRLTVT.

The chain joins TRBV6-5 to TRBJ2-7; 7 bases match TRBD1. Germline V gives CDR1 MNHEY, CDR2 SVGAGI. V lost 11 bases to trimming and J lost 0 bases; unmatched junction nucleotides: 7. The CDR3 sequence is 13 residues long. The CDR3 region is CASMRQGSYEQYF. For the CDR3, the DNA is TGTGCCTCCATGAGACAGGGCTCCTACGAGCAGTACTTC.

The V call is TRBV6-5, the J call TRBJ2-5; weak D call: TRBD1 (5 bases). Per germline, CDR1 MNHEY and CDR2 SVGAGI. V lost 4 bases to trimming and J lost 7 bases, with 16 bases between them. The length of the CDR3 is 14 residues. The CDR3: CASSSDTGPWTQYF. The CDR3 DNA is TGTGCCAGCAGTTCCGACACAGGTCCTTGGACCCAGTACTTC.

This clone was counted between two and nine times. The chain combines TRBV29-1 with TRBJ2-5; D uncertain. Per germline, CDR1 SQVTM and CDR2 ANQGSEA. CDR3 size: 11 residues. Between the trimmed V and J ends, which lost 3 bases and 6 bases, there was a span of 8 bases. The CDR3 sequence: CSVDPGQTQYF. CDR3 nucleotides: TGCAGCGTTGACCCTGGGCAGACCCAGTACTTC.

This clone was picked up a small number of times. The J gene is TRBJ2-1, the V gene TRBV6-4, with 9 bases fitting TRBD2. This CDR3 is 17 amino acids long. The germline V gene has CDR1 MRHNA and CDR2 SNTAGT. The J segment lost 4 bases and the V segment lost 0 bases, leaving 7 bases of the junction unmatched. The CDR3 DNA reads TGTGCCAGCAGTGACTCAGGGTCTAGCGGGAAGTACAATGAGCAGTTCTTC. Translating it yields CASSDSGSSGKYNEQFF.

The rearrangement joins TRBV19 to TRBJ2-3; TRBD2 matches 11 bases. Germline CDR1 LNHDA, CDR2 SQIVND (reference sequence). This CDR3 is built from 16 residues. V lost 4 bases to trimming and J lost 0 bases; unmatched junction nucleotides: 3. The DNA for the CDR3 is TGTGCCAGTAGTACCCTAGCGGGAGGAAGCACAGATACGCAGTATTTT. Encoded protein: CASSTLAGGSTDTQYF.

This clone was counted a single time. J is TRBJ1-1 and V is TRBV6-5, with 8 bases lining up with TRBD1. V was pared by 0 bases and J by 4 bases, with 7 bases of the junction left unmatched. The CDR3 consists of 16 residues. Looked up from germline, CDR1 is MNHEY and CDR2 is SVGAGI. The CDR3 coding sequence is TGTGCCAGCAGTTACTCGACCGGGACAGGAGGCACTGAAGCTTTCTTT. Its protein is CASSYSTGTGGTEAFF.

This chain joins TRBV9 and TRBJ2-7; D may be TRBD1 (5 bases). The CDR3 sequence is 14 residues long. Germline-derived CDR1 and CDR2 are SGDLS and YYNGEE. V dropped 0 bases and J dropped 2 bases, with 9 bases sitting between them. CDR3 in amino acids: CASSVDQGPYEQYF. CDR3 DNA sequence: TGTGCCAGCAGCGTAGATCAGGGCCCCTACGAGCAGTACTTC.

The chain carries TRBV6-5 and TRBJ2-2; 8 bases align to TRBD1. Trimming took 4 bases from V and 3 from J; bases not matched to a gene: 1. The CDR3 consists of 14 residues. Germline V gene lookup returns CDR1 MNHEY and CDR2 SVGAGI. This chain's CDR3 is CASSLTGDTGELFF. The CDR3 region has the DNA TGTGCCAGCAGTTTGACAGGGGACACCGGGGAGCTGTTTTTT.